These 9 T cell receptor beta chains were sequenced from one sample in a study of blood T cell repertoires in COVID-19 (dated by TCRdb to the early 2020s). Libraries came from the immunoSEQ multiplex PCR assay. Drawn from immuneACCESS, this table holds only the in-frame rearrangements with V and J called that TCRdb kept. Clones are partly lost; checked studies trace under half to an unresolved V gene and leave the rest unexplained. The sample yields around 150,000 clones; roughly 80% were counted once. Jointly, the top ten make up 5.5% to 7% of the sample. Sequencing was carried out using peripheral blood. These receptors originate from a human donor in a cohort sampled during active COVID-19.

This chain joins TRBV6-1 and TRBJ2-7; no definite D call. The germline CDR1 and CDR2 sequences are MNHNS and SASEGT. The V gene lost 2 bases and the J gene lost 5 bases, with 7 bases spanning the gap. CDR3 length: 12 amino acids. The CDR3 region is CASSEPRDEQYF. CDR3 coding DNA: TGTGCCAGCAGTGAACCTCGAGACGAGCAGTACTTC.

Here the CDR3 DNA reads TGTGCCAGCAGCACCAGCGGGGGGCCTAGCACAGATACGCAGTATTTT. Translation gives CASSTSGGPSTDTQYF. The J gene is TRBJ2-3, the V gene TRBV4-2; 9 bases agree with TRBD2. J lost 0 bases, V lost 5 bases, and 6 bases had no gene match. Germline values: CDR1 LGHNA, CDR2 YNFKEQ. CDR3 length: 16 amino acids.

The rearrangement uses TRBV14 and TRBJ2-5; TRBD2 is a possible D gene (6 bases). Germline CDR1 is SGHDN and CDR2 is FVKESK. The CDR3 covers 13 residues. V lost 4 bases to trimming and J lost 7 bases, with 13 bases between them. The DNA for the CDR3 is TGTGCCAGCAGCCTGGACTGGCGGGGGACCCAGTACTTC. Protein: CASSLDWRGTQYF. The whole variable domain, filled in from reference TRBV14 and TRBJ2-5, reads EAGVTQFPSHSVIEKGQTVTLRCDPISGHDNLYWYRRVMGKEIKFLLHFVKESKQDESGMPNNRFLAERTGGTYSTLKVQPAELEDSGVYFCASSLDWRGTQYFGPGTRLLVL.

The J gene is TRBJ1-1, the V gene TRBV28, with D unresolved. Germline-derived CDR1 and CDR2 are MDHEN and SYDVKM. Trimming pared 7 bases from V and 3 bases from J, leaving 21 bases between. This CDR3 comprises 16 residues. CDR3 bases: TGTGCCAGCATCACCAACCCAACGTATCGGGACACTGAAGCTTTCTTT. Translation gives CASITNPTYRDTEAFF.

This chain links TRBV6-5 with TRBJ2-2; 7 bases line up with TRBD1. The CDR3 loop spans 14 amino acids. V lost 5 bases to trimming and J lost 7 bases; unmatched junction nucleotides: 7. Per germline, CDR1 MNHEY and CDR2 SVGAGI. The CDR3 loop reads CASSLTGFVGELFF. The CDR3 coding sequence is TGTGCCAGCAGTCTGACAGGGTTCGTCGGGGAGCTGTTTTTT.

The J gene is TRBJ1-4, the V gene TRBV28; a possible D gene is TRBD1 (5 bases). CDR3 length: 15 residues. V lost 2 bases to trimming and J lost 5 bases, with 12 bases between them. Germline V gene lookup returns CDR1 MDHEN and CDR2 SYDVKM. CDR3 residues: CASSLTGQGNEKLFF. The CDR3 bases are TGTGCCAGCAGTTTAACGGGCCAGGGAAATGAAAAACTGTTTTTT.

In its sample, this clone was seen once. J is TRBJ2-5 and V is TRBV6-2 or TRBV6-3, with 8 positions matching TRBD1. With 0 bases clipped from V and 2 bases from J, the junction kept 5 bases outside the gene matches. CDR1 and CDR2 from the germline V gene are MNHEY and SVGEGT. This CDR3 is built from 16 residues. CDR3 region: CASSYSGQASQETQYF. CDR3 DNA sequence: TGTGCCAGCAGTTACTCGGGACAGGCGAGTCAAGAGACCCAGTACTTC.

This clone appeared a few times. The V and J genes are TRBV7-2 and TRBJ2-1; 9 bases fit TRBD2. The CDR3 is 17 amino acids. The germline V gene has CDR1 SGHTA and CDR2 FQGNSA. V was clipped by 1 base and J by 3 bases; unmatched bases: 7. CDR3 protein: CASSLEVAGALYNEQFF. Here the CDR3 DNA reads TGTGCCAGCAGCTTAGAGGTAGCGGGGGCACTCTACAATGAGCAGTTCTTC.

This clone was seen a few times. The chain has TRBV6-1 and TRBJ1-5, with D unresolved. Germline CDR1 is MNHNS and CDR2 is SASEGT. V was cut by 0 bases and J by 6 bases, with 12 bases left in between. The CDR3 length is 15 residues. CDR3 nucleotides: TGTGCCAGCAGTGAAGCGCTTTTACAGTCTCAGCCCCAGCATTTT. It encodes CASSEALLQSQPQHF.